This T cell receptor (beta chain) is drawn from a study of radiation and T cells in renal cell carcinoma. Some clones are missing from TCRdb's copy, which holds only in-frame ones; the method was immunoSEQ multiplex PCR. The data contain just under 80,000 clones, approximately 86% of them singletons. There are 14 residues in the CDR3. The germline V gene has CDR1 SGHTS and CDR2 YDEGEE. After removal of 1 base from V and 5 bases from J, the junction contained 3 bases not matched to a gene. The time point denotes: blood 2 weeks post-SBRT. The treatment here: 15 Gy SBRT to primary tumor, nephrectomy 4 weeks later.

Sequences were derived from blood, sampled from a patient whose treatment included radiotherapy and nephrectomy. The source of this sequence is a woman between 50 and 59 years old with renal cell carcinoma. This chain connects TRBV5-8 to TRBJ2-5; 9 bases match TRBD2. CDR3 nucleotide sequence: TGTGCCAGCAGCTTGAGCGGGGGGCGGGAGACCCAGTACTTC. Translated, it gives CASSLSGGRETQYF.